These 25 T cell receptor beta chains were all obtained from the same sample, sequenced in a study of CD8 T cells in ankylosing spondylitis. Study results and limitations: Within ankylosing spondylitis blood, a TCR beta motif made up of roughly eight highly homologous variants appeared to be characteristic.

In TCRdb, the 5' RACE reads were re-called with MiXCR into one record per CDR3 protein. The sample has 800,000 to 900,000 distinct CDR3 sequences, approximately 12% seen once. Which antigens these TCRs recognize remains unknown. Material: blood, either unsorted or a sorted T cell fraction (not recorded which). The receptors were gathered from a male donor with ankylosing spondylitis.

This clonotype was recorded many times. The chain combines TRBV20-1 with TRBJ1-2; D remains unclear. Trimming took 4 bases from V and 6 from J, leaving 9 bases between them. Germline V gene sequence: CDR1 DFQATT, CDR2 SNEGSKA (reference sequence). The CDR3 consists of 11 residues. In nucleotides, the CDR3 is TGCAGTGCTAATTACCTTAATGGCTACACCTTC. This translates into CSANYLNGYTF.

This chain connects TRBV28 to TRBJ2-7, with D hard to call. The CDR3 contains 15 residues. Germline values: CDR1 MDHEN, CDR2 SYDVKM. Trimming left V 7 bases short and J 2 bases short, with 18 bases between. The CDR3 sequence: CASTPYLGRPYEQYF. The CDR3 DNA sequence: TGTGCCAGCACCCCCTATCTAGGACGGCCCTACGAGCAGTACTTC. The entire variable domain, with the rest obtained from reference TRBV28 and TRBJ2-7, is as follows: DVKVTQSSRYLVKRTGEKVFLECVQDMDHENMFWYRQDPGLGLRLIYFSYDVKMKEKGDIPEGYSVSREKKERFSLILESASTNQTSMYLCASTPYLGRPYEQYFGPGTRLTVT.

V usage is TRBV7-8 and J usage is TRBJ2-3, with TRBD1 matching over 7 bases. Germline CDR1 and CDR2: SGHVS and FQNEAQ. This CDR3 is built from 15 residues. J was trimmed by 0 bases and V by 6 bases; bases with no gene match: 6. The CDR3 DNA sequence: TGTGCCAGCAGTTCGGACAGGATTAGCACAGATACGCAGTATTTT. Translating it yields CASSSDRISTDTQYF.

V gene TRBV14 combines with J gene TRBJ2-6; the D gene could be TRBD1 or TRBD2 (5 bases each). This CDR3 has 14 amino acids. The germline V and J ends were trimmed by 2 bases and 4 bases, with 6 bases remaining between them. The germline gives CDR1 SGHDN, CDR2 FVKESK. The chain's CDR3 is CASSQWGGANVLTF. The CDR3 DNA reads TGTGCCAGCAGCCAATGGGGGGGGGCCAACGTCCTGACTTTC.

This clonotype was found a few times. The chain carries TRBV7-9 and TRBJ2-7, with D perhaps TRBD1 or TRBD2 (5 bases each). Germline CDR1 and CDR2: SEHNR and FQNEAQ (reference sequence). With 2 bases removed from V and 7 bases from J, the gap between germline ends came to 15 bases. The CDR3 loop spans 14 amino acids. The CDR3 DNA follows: TGTGCCAGCAGCTTATTGGGACCCCCGCGGGAGCAGTACTTC. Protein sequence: CASSLLGPPREQYF.

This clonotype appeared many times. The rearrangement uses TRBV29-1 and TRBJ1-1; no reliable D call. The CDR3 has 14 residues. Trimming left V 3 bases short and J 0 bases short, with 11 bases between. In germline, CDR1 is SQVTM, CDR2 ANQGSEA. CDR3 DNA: TGCAGCGTTGACTATTCTGGGTTGAACACTGAAGCTTTCTTT. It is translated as CSVDYSGLNTEAFF. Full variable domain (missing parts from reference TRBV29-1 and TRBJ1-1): SAVISQKPSRDICQRGTSLTIQCQVDSQVTMMFWYRQQPGQSLTLIATANQGSEATYESGFVIDKFPISRPNLTFSTLTVSNMSPEDSSIYLCSVDYSGLNTEAFFGQGTRLTVV.

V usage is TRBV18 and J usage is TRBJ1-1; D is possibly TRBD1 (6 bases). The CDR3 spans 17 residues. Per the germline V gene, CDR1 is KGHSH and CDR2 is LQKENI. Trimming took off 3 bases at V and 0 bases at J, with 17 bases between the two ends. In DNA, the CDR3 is TGTGCCAGCTCACCTCTACCACAGGGAAGTATGAACACTGAAGCTTTCTTT. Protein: CASSPLPQGSMNTEAFF.

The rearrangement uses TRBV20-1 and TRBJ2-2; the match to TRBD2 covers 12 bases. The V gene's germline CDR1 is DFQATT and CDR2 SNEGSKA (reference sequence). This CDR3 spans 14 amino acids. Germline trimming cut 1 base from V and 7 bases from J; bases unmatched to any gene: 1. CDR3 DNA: TGCAGTGCTAGAGCTAGCGGGGGGGTCGGGGAGCTGTTTTTT. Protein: CSARASGGVGELFF.

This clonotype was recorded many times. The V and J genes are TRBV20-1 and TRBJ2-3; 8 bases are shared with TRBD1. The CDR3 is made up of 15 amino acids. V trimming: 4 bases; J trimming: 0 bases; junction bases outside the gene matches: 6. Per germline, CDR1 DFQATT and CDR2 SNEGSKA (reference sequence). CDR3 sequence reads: CSATRTGRSTDTQYF. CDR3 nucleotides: TGCAGTGCTACCAGGACAGGGAGAAGCACAGATACGCAGTATTTT.

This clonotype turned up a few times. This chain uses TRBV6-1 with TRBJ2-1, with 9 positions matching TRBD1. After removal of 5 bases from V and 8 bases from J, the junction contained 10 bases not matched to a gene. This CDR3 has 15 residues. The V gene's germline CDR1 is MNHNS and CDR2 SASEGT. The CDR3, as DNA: TGTGCCAGCAGTCTCGGGACAGGGATGATCGATGAGCAGTTCTTC. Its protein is CASSLGTGMIDEQFF.

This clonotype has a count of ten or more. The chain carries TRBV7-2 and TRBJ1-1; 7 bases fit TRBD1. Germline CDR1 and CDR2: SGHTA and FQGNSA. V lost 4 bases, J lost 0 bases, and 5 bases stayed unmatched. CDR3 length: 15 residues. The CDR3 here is CASSSRQGMNTEAFF. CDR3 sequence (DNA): TGTGCCAGCAGCTCCCGACAGGGAATGAACACTGAAGCTTTCTTT. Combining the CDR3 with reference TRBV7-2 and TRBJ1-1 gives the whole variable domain GAGVSQSPSNKVTEKGKDVELRCDPISGHTALYWYRQSLGQGLEFLIYFQGNSAPDKSGLPSDRFSAERTGGSVSTLTIQRTQQEDSAVYLCASSSRQGMNTEAFFGQGTRLTVV.

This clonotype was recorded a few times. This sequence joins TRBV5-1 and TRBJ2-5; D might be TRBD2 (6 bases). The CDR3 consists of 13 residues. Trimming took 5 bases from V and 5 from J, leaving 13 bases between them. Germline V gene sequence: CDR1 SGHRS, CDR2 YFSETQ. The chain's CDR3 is CASRRDPAETQYF. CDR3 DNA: TGCGCCAGCAGGCGGGACCCCGCGGAGACCCAGTACTTC. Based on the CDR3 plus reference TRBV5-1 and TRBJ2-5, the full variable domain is KAGVTQTPRYLIKTRGQQVTLSCSPISGHRSVSWYQQTPGQGLQFLFEYFSETQRNKGNFPGRFSGRQFSNSRSEMNVSTLELGDSALYLCASRRDPAETQYFGPGTRLLVL.

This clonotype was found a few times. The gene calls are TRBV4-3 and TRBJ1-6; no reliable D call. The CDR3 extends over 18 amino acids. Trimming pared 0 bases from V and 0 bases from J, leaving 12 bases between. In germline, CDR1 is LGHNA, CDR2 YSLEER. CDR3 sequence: CASSQDQAASSYNSPLHF. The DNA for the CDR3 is TGCGCCAGCAGCCAAGATCAGGCAGCGAGCTCCTATAATTCACCCCTCCACTTT.

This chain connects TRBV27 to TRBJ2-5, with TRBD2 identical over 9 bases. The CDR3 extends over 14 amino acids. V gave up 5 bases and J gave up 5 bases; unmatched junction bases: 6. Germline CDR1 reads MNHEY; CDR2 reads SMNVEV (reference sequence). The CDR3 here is CASSRRGGIETQYF. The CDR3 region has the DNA TGTGCCAGCAGTCGGCGGGGGGGCATCGAGACCCAGTACTTC.

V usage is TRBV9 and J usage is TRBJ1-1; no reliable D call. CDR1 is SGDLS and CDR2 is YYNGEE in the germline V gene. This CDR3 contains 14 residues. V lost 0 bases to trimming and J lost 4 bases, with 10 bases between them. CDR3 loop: CASSVAPVGTEAFF. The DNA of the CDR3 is TGTGCCAGCAGCGTAGCTCCTGTGGGCACTGAAGCTTTCTTT.

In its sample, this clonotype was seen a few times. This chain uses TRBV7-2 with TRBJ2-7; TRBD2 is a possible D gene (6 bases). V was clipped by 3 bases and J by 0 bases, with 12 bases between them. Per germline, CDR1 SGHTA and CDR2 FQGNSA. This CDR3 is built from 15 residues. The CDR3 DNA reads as TGTGCCAGCAGCTTCGGGGCTAGCGACTCCTACGAGCAGTACTTC. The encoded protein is CASSFGASDSYEQYF.

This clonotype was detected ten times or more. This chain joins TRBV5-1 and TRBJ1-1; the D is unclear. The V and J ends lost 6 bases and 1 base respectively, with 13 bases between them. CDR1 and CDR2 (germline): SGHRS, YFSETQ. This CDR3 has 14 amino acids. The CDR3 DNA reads TGCGCCAGCAACAACTTATCTCCGAACACTGAAGCTTTCTTT. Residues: CASNNLSPNTEAFF.

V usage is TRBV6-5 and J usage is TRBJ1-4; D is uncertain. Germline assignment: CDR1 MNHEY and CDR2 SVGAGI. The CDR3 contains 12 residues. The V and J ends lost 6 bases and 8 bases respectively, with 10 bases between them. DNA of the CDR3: TGTGCCAGCAGGAGAAGCGGGGAAAAACTGTTTTTT. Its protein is CASRRSGEKLFF.

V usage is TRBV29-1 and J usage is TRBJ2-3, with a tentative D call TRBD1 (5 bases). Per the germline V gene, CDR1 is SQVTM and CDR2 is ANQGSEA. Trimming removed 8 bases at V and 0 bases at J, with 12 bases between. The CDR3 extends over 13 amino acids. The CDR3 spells CSSKGRSTDTQYF. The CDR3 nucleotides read TGCAGCTCAAAGGGGCGGAGCACAGATACGCAGTATTTT.

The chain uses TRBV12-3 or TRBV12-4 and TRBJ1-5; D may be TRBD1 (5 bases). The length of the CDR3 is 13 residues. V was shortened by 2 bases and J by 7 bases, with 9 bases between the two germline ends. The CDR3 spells CASSLKGEQPQHF. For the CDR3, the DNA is TGTGCCAGCAGTTTAAAAGGGGAACAGCCCCAGCATTTT.

The chain's CDR3 is CASSMDPGSDTQYF. The CDR3 DNA sequence: TGTGCCAGCAGCATGGACCCCGGTTCGGATACGCAGTATTTT. The chain joins TRBV7-2 to TRBJ2-3; D is ambiguous. Germline loops: CDR1 SGHTA, CDR2 FQGNSA. The CDR3 extends over 14 amino acids. V lost 5 bases and J 6 bases, leaving 15 bases between the germline ends. The variable domain in full, completed from reference TRBV7-2 and TRBJ2-3, reads GAGVSQSPSNKVTEKGKDVELRCDPISGHTALYWYRQSLGQGLEFLIYFQGNSAPDKSGLPSDRFSAERTGGSVSTLTIQRTQQEDSAVYLCASSMDPGSDTQYFGPGTRLTVL.

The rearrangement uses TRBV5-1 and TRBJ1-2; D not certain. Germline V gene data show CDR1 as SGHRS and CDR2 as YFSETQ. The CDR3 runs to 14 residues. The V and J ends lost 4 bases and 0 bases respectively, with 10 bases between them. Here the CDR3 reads CASSPTTTNYGYTF. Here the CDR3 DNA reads TGCGCCAGCAGCCCTACAACTACTAACTATGGCTACACCTTC.

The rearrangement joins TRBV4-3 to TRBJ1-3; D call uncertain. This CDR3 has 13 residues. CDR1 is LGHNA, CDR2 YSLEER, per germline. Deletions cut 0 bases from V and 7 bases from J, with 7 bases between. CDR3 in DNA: TGCGCCAGCAGCCAAGATACCGATAACACCATATATTTT. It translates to CASSQDTDNTIYF.

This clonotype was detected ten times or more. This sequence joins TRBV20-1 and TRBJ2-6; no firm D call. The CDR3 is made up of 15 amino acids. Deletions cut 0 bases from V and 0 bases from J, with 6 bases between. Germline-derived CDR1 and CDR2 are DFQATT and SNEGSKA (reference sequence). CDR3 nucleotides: TGCAGTGCTAGAGAAGGCAGCTCTGGGGCCAACGTCCTGACTTTC. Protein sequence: CSAREGSSGANVLTF.

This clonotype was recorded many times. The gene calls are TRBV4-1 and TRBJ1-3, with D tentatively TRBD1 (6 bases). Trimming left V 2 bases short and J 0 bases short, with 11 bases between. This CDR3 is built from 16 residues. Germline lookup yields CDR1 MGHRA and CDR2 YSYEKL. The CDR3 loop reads CASSQLGGHSGNTIYF. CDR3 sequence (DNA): TGCGCCAGCAGCCAACTTGGGGGGCACTCTGGAAACACCATATATTTT.